This TCR beta chain stems from a study of blood T cell repertoires in COVID-19. Study summary: From the United States, Italy and Spain came samples of acute and convalescent COVID-19. Nucleic acid was either cDNA or gDNA, and it came from T cells, B-cell-depleted T cells, or PBMCs.

As originally analysed: Estimation of nucleated cell counts relied on the amplification of reference gene primers. Produced via immunoSEQ multiplex PCR; TCRdb's table is partial and in-frame only. V and J calls and clone size are copied from that table; D and trimming were computed from the DNA. The data hold around 200,000 clones, with about 86% observed a single time. Germline CDR1 and CDR2: SGHTA and FQGNSA. Deletions cut 5 bases from V and 5 bases from J, with 7 bases between. The CDR3 is made up of 12 amino acids. The count of this clone is one. Material for sequencing was peripheral blood. The sequence was collected from a man between 65 and 85 years old with active or convalescent COVID-19. The chain is built from TRBV7-2 and TRBJ1-5; D is unresolved. The CDR3 protein is CASSRLDQPQHF. In nucleotides, the CDR3 is TGTGCCAGCAGCCGACTGGATCAGCCCCAGCATTTT.